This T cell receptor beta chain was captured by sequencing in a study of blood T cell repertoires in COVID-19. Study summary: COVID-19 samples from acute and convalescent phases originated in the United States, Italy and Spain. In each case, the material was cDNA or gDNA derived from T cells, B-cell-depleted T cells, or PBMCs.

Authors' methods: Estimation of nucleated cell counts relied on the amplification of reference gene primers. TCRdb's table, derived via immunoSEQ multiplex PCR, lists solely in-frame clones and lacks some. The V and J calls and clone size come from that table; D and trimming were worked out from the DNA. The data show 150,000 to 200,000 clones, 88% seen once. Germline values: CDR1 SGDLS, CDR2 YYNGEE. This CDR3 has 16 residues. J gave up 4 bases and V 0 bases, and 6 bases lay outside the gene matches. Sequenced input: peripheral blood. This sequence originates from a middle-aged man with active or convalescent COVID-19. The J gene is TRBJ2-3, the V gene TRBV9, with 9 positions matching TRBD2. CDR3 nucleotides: TGTGCCAGCAGCGTAGTGGGCGGGGGGGCCCCAGATACGCAGTATTTT. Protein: CASSVVGGGAPDTQYF. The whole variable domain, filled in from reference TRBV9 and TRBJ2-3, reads DSGVTQTPKHLITATGQRVTLRCSPRSGDLSVYWYQQSLDQGLQFLIQYYNGEERAKGNILERFSAQQFPDLHSELNLSSLELGDSALYFCASSVVGGGAPDTQYFGPGTRLTVL.